Below are 16 T cell receptor beta chains sequenced from a single sample in a study of PD-1 blockade in mismatch repair-deficient tumors. Profiled with immunoSEQ multiplex PCR; TCRdb holds only in-frame clones, not every one. The table records under 150,000 clones, more than 70% of them present only once. The material sequenced was peripheral blood, taken 72 weeks after starting pembrolizumab. The receptors were gathered from an adult with mismatch repair-deficient cancer.

This clone was counted only a few times. The rearrangement uses TRBV6-1 and TRBJ2-7; TRBD1 is a possible D gene (5 bases). Germline V gene data show CDR1 as MNHNS and CDR2 as SASEGT. Trimming left V 0 bases short and J 0 bases short, with 12 bases between. The CDR3 totals 16 residues. CDR3 sequence reads: CASSEARTRRSYEQYF. CDR3 coding DNA: TGTGCCAGCAGTGAAGCCAGGACACGCCGCTCCTACGAGCAGTACTTC.

The chain links TRBV9 to TRBJ2-7; D call uncertain. This CDR3 is 12 amino acids long. With 0 bases removed from V and 6 bases from J, the gap between germline ends came to 7 bases. The germline gives CDR1 SGDLS, CDR2 YYNGEE. CDR3 sequence: CASSVEAGEQYF. The CDR3 coding sequence is TGTGCCAGCAGCGTAGAGGCCGGCGAGCAGTACTTC.

The V call is TRBV29-1, the J call TRBJ2-3; possibly TRBD1 or TRBD2 for D (6 bases each). The V end lost 7 bases, the J end lost 2 bases, and 13 bases lay between the germline ends. Germline values: CDR1 SQVTM, CDR2 ANQGSEA. This CDR3 has 13 residues. The CDR3 region is CSACPGATDTQYF. The CDR3 coding sequence is TGCAGCGCCTGCCCGGGGGCCACAGATACGCAGTATTTT.

The chain recombines TRBV9 with TRBJ1-2, with 8 bases fitting TRBD1. The CDR3 extends over 13 amino acids. J gave up 5 bases and V 4 bases, and 4 bases lay outside the gene matches. Germline V gene lookup returns CDR1 SGDLS and CDR2 YYNGEE. The CDR3 nucleotides are TGTGCCAGCAGCCAGACAGGGGCGTATGGCTACACCTTC. The encoded protein is CASSQTGAYGYTF.

This clone was seen only once. The rearrangement uses TRBV4-1 and TRBJ2-2; 11 nucleotides agree with TRBD2. CDR1 is MGHRA and CDR2 is YSYEKL in the germline V gene. The CDR3 length is 19 residues. The V gene end was trimmed by 0 bases and the J gene end by 1 base; junction bases not matched to a gene: 7. This chain's CDR3 is CASSQEITSGRLNTGELFF. The CDR3 nucleotides read TGCGCCAGCAGCCAAGAAATTACTAGCGGGAGACTGAACACCGGGGAGCTGTTTTTT.

This chain connects TRBV7-2 to TRBJ2-1; D ambiguous. Germline values: CDR1 SGHTA, CDR2 FQGNSA. The CDR3 is 11 residues long. Trimming took 0 bases from V and 8 from J, leaving 2 bases between them. This chain's CDR3 is CASSLADEQFF. The CDR3 bases are TGTGCCAGCAGCTTAGCCGATGAGCAGTTCTTC.

The J gene is TRBJ2-7, the V gene TRBV5-4; D is undetermined. Between the trimmed V and J ends, which lost 0 bases and 4 bases, there was a span of 23 bases. The CDR3 has 18 amino acids. The V gene's germline CDR1 is SGHNT and CDR2 YYREEE (reference sequence). CDR3 DNA sequence: TGTGCCAGCAGCTTGGTTTCCCCACCGCGTGCCAGCTATTACGAGCAGTACTTC. It translates to CASSLVSPPRASYYEQYF.

The chain combines TRBV6-5 with TRBJ2-7; 8 nucleotides match TRBD2. CDR1 and CDR2 from the germline V gene are MNHEY and SVGAGI. The CDR3 sequence is 14 residues long. V lost 6 bases to trimming and J lost 2 bases; unmatched junction nucleotides: 6. As DNA, the CDR3 is TGTGCCAGCAGGGGTAGCGGGGACCCCTACGAGCAGTACTTC. It is translated as CASRGSGDPYEQYF.

The chain recombines TRBV7-9 with TRBJ1-2; perhaps TRBD1 as D (5 bases). Trimming removed 4 bases from V and 1 base from J, with 13 bases in between. Germline-derived CDR1 and CDR2 are SEHNR and FQNEAQ (reference sequence). The CDR3 runs to 15 residues. The DNA of the CDR3 is TGTGCCAGCAGCTCCTCTGGGGGACGTAACTATGGCTACACCTTC. Translated, it gives CASSSSGGRNYGYTF.

The chain couples TRBV6-5 to TRBJ2-7; D remains ambiguous. CDR1 MNHEY and CDR2 SVGAGI come from the germline V gene. The V end lost 2 bases, the J end lost 7 bases, and 15 bases lay between the germline ends. The CDR3 has 14 amino acids. CDR3 in DNA: TGTGCCAGCAGTTACGGGAACGGGCTCGGAGAGCAGTACTTC. It specifies CASSYGNGLGEQYF.

The gene calls are TRBV10-3 and TRBJ2-1, with 9 bases fitting TRBD2. Per germline, CDR1 ENHRY and CDR2 SYGVKD. The CDR3 length is 15 residues. V was clipped by 5 bases and J by 6 bases; unmatched bases: 8. The CDR3 loop is CAISRAGGRSNEQFF. The CDR3 region has the DNA TGTGCCATCAGTCGAGCGGGAGGTCGAAGCAATGAGCAGTTCTTC.

This clone was detected only a few times. The rearrangement links TRBV30 to TRBJ2-2, with D tentatively TRBD2 (7 bases). Germline-derived CDR1 and CDR2 are GTSNPN and SVGIG (reference sequence). There are 16 residues in the CDR3. CDR3 nucleotide sequence: TGTGCAAGTCGGTTGGGGGGCGGGAGTTACACCGGGGAGCTGTTTTTT. Protein product: CASRLGGGSYTGELFF.

The chain links TRBV5-1 to TRBJ2-3; D remains ambiguous. This CDR3 has 15 amino acids. The V gene lost 0 bases and the J gene lost 1 base, with 9 bases spanning the gap. The germline CDR1 and CDR2 sequences are SGHRS and YFSETQ. CDR3 DNA sequence: TGCGCCAGCAGCTTGGTTCCCGGAGGCACAGATACGCAGTATTTT. Translation: CASSLVPGGTDTQYF.

This clone has only one observation. The chain recombines TRBV29-1 with TRBJ2-1, with 9 bases aligning to TRBD1. V lost 4 bases and J lost 9; bases outside the gene matches: 4. The CDR3 length is 12 residues. Per the germline V gene, CDR1 is SQVTM and CDR2 is ANQGSEA. CDR3 DNA: TGCAGCGTTGGGACAGGGGTGGGTGAGCAGTTCTTC. It is translated as CSVGTGVGEQFF.

The rearrangement uses TRBV28 and TRBJ2-7; D is possibly TRBD1 (5 bases). Deletions cut 7 bases from V and 4 bases from J, with 14 bases between. CDR1 and CDR2 from the germline V gene are MDHEN and SYDVKM. The CDR3 is made up of 13 amino acids. This CDR3 is CASMIQGGYEQYF. For the CDR3, the DNA is TGTGCCAGCATGATTCAGGGTGGGTACGAGCAGTACTTC.

A word on this clone: This sample includes further DNA sequences coding for the same CDR3. V is TRBV6-5 and J is TRBJ1-5; no definite D call. V lost 0 bases, J lost 1 base, and 4 bases lay in between. Germline V CDR1 and CDR2: MNHEY, SVGAGI. The CDR3 extends over 14 amino acids. CDR3 DNA sequence: TGTGCCAGCAGTTACTCAGGGAGCAATCAGCCCCAGCATTTT. This sequence encodes CASSYSGSNQPQHF.